One and the same sample provided the 11 T cell receptor beta chains below, sequenced in a study of identical twins. TCRdb reprocessed the 5' RACE reads with MiXCR, giving one entry per CDR3 protein. Among more than 600,000 distinct CDR3 sequences listed, about 20% were seen once. The same sample was also used in a study of T cells expressing NK-cell markers.

The sequenced sample consisted of PBMCs. The receptors were sampled from a woman aged 18-29 years in good health.

This rearrangement joins TRBV20-1 to TRBJ2-7; 12 bases align to TRBD2. Unmatched junction bases numbered 2, after V lost 5 bases and J lost 6 bases. The CDR3 spans 12 residues. Germline-derived CDR1 and CDR2 are DFQATT and SNEGSKA (reference sequence). CDR3 nucleotides: TGCAGTGCTTTGGGACTAGCGGGCGAGCAGTACTTC. This sequence encodes CSALGLAGEQYF.

This clonotype appeared a few times. This chain connects TRBV20-1 to TRBJ2-1; 10 nucleotides agree with TRBD2. This CDR3 spans 14 amino acids. With V trimmed by 3 bases and J by 8 bases, 7 bases remained unmatched. Germline CDR1 and CDR2: DFQATT and SNEGSKA (reference sequence). The CDR3 sequence is CSASHPSGRDEQFF. The CDR3 nucleotides are TGCAGTGCTAGTCACCCTAGCGGGAGAGATGAGCAGTTCTTC.

This clonotype has a handful of counts. The chain combines TRBV7-2 with TRBJ2-1; D uncertain. The V gene's germline CDR1 is SGHTA and CDR2 FQGNSA. Trimming stripped 0 bases from V and 10 bases from J, with 7 bases between. The length of the CDR3 is 12 residues. The CDR3 region has the DNA TGTGCCAGCAGCTTAGCGCGCATCGAGCAGTTCTTC. Translating gives CASSLARIEQFF.

The CDR3 coding sequence is TGTGCCAGCAGCGCGACTAGCGGGAACGGCGGGGAGCTGTTTTTT. Amino acid sequence: CASSATSGNGGELFF. The J gene is TRBJ2-2, the V gene TRBV11-3, with 11 bases fitting TRBD2. The trim removed 5 bases at V and 7 bases at J, leaving 6 bases unmatched. There are 15 residues in the CDR3. Germline-derived CDR1 and CDR2 are SGHNT and YENEEA.

This clonotype occurred a few times. The chain has TRBV4-2 and TRBJ2-2, with unresolved D. The germline V and J ends were trimmed by 3 bases and 6 bases, with 11 bases remaining between them. This CDR3 has 14 amino acids. Germline V CDR1 and CDR2: LGHNA, YNFKEQ. CDR3: CASSHAQSAGELFF. The CDR3 DNA sequence: TGTGCCAGCAGCCACGCTCAGTCCGCCGGGGAGCTGTTTTTT.

Notes on this clonotype: A single base is all that separates this from a far larger clone, so a read error is likely. This sequence joins TRBV2 and TRBJ2-7; D is unresolved. V was pared by 7 bases and J by 3 bases, with 10 bases between. Germline lookup yields CDR1 SNHLY and CDR2 FYNNEI. The CDR3 totals 12 residues. Written as DNA, the CDR3 is TGTGCCAGCACTTACTCGGGCTACGAGCAGTACTTC. It encodes CASTYSGYEQYF.

The chain joins TRBV6-2 or TRBV6-3 to TRBJ2-6; tentatively, D is TRBD1 (5 bases). CDR1 MNHEY and CDR2 SVGEGT come from the germline V gene. V was pared by 5 bases and J by 3 bases, with 8 bases between. The CDR3 is 14 amino acids. The CDR3 DNA reads as TGTGCCAGCAGTGCTAGGGGTGGGGCCAACGTCCTGACTTTC. This translates into CASSARGGANVLTF.

The chain is built from TRBV20-1 and TRBJ2-3; D may correspond to TRBD1 or TRBD2 (5 bases each). CDR1 is DFQATT, CDR2 SNEGSKA, per germline (reference sequence). Trimming left V 1 base short and J 0 bases short, with 8 bases between. The CDR3 consists of 14 residues. CDR3 nucleotides: TGCAGTGCTAGAGCCGGGACGAGCACAGATACGCAGTATTTT. This gives the protein CSARAGTSTDTQYF.

This clonotype has only a few counts. The chain has TRBV25-1 and TRBJ1-3; 8 bases are shared with TRBD1. This CDR3 has 15 residues. Looked up from germline, CDR1 is MGHDK and CDR2 is SYGVNS. Trimming at V came to 3 bases and at J to 2 bases, leaving 3 bases not matched to a gene. CDR3 DNA sequence: TGTGCCAGCAGTGAGCTGGGACAGGCTGGAAACACCATATATTTT. It is translated as CASSELGQAGNTIYF.

This clonotype showed up just a few times. The V call is TRBV20-1, the J call TRBJ2-1, with 7 bases identical to TRBD2. This CDR3 spans 15 amino acids. CDR1 is DFQATT and CDR2 is SNEGSKA in the germline V gene (reference sequence). V lost 1 base, J lost 8 bases, and 11 bases stayed unmatched. DNA of the CDR3: TGCAGTGCTAGAGGTCACGGCGGGAGTACCGATGAGCAGTTCTTC. Translation gives CSARGHGGSTDEQFF.

Only a few counts were recorded for this clonotype. V is TRBV4-3 and J is TRBJ1-5, with D perhaps TRBD1 (5 bases). CDR1 and CDR2 (germline): LGHNA, YSLEER. V lost 2 bases, J lost 2 bases, and 16 bases lay in between. The CDR3 runs 17 residues. In DNA, the CDR3 is TGCGCCAGCAGCCAAAGTCGTCGGAGGGGTGGCAATCAGCCCCAGCATTTT. This gives the protein CASSQSRRRGGNQPQHF.